The entry below describes one T cell receptor (beta chain). Its antigen is unidentified. Described time point: week 47, end of study. With topical imiquimod, each dose of the vaccine consisted of 300 ug of mutant IDH1 20-mer peptide. Each patient was administered eight vaccinations, scheduled in weeks 1, 3, 5, 7, 11, 15, 19 and 23. Germline assignment: CDR1 SNHLY and CDR2 FYNNEI. CDR3 length: 14 residues. V shed 5 bases, J shed 4 bases, and the junction held 3 bases outside the gene matches. These data originate in a study of a mutant IDH1 vaccine in newly diagnosed glioma. Study in general: Onset of vaccination occurred 4-6 weeks following radiotherapy alone, or with temozolomide cycles. V12 came at week 35, V13 at week 47. Patients had received radiotherapy, temozolomide, or both previously, most receiving both.

TCRdb's table, derived via immunoSEQ multiplex PCR, lists solely in-frame clones and lacks some. Of tens of thousands of clones in the sample, 65% were seen once. Sequencing was performed on peripheral blood mononuclear cells (PBMCs), taken from a glioma patient whose treatment included an IDH1 peptide vaccine. The rearrangement uses TRBV2 and TRBJ2-2; 8 bases are shared with TRBD2. The clonotype originates from a man aged 35-49 years with glioma. Some clones in this sample may be carry-over from other donors' samples. The chain's CDR3 is CASSPGLGTGELFF. CDR3 nucleotide sequence: TGTGCCAGCAGTCCGGGACTAGGCACCGGGGAGCTGTTTTTT.